This T cell receptor (beta chain) stems from a study of blood T cell repertoires in COVID-19. In the study overall: Sites in the United States, Italy and Spain provided acute and convalescent COVID-19 samples. Sources were T cells, B-cell-depleted T cells, or PBMCs; the material itself was cDNA or gDNA.

In the authors' methods: The authors estimated nucleated cell counts from reference gene primer amplification. Profiled with immunoSEQ multiplex PCR; TCRdb holds only in-frame clones, not every one. V, J and clone size are those of that table, while D and trimming were read from the DNA. The sample lists over 85,000 clones; around nine tenths were seen once. The CDR3 contains 17 residues. The ends lost 3 bases at V and 3 bases at J; junction bases unmatched: 4. Germline V CDR1 and CDR2: KGHDR, SFDVKD. This clonotype was sampled from a middle-aged man with acute or convalescent COVID-19. The sample comprised peripheral blood. The V call is TRBV24-1, the J call TRBJ2-3, with 14 bases that match TRBD2. In nucleotides, the CDR3 is TGTGCCACCAGTGATCTCGGGACTAGCGGGAGTACAGATACGCAGTATTTT. Translated: CATSDLGTSGSTDTQYF.